The source of this T cell receptor (beta chain) is a study of T cells in Graves' hyperthyroidism and ophthalmopathy. In regard to this clonotype: It may be a read error: a sequence one base away is much more abundant.

The length of the CDR3 is 13 residues. Trimming stripped 3 bases from V and 15 bases from J, with 15 bases between. The investigators amplified TCR beta CDR3 regions from RNA transcripts. A first-round RT-PCR of the TCR CDR3 used the HTBI primer set. TCRdb recomputed calls from the multiplex PCR reads with MiXCR, one row per CDR3 protein. The sample carries nearly 750,000 distinct CDR3 sequences, around 40% recorded once. The sample taken for sequencing was blood. The receptor was isolated from a woman in her forties with Graves' hyperthyroidism. The chain is built from TRBV12-3 or TRBV12-4 and TRBJ2-6; D is unresolved. CDR3 region: CASSFGGGVNLTF. CDR3 nucleotide sequence: TGTGCCAGCAGTTTCGGCGGCGGAGTTAACCTGACTTTC.